This T cell receptor (beta chain) was captured in a study of naive and memory T cell subsets. Germline CDR1 reads MDHEN; CDR2 reads SYDVKM. Trimming took off 6 bases at V and 1 base at J, with 14 bases between the two ends. This CDR3 has 15 amino acids. On this clonotype: Its antigen is not known.

Points from the study as a whole: TCR counts from RNA may reflect activation-linked expression changes. TCR abundance followed a power law differing between naive and memory subsets. Possibly reflecting memory cells re-expressing CD45RA, a few larger clonotypes occurred in naive repertoires, especially CD8.

An equimolar mix of two oligonucleotides served as the beta constant-region primer for TRBC1 and TRBC2. Ligated cDNA was amplified by four rounds of PCR with nested alpha and beta constant-region primers and SP2. TCRdb used MiXCR to reprocess the UMI-ligation and nested PCR reads, holding one entry per CDR3 protein. The table includes over 110,000 distinct CDR3 sequences, about a fifth detected once. The receptor's source is a human donor in good health. The sample was naive CD8+ T cells from blood. V gene TRBV28 combines with J gene TRBJ2-3; no clear D. CDR3: CASSITRTGTDTQYF. The CDR3 DNA is TGTGCCAGCAGCATTACGAGGACGGGCACAGATACGCAGTATTTT.